Presented here are 18 T cell receptor beta chains from one specimen sequenced in a study of blood T cell repertoires in COVID-19. Clones were sequenced by immunoSEQ multiplex PCR, and TCRdb holds only the in-frame ones, with some missing. The data contain approximately 250,000 clones, around four fifths of them singletons. The sequenced material came from peripheral blood. The receptor set was obtained from an older woman with active or convalescent COVID-19.

V is TRBV6-6 and J is TRBJ2-1; 12 bases align to TRBD1. Germline values: CDR1 MNHNY, CDR2 SVGAGI (reference sequence). CDR3 length equals 15 residues. V lost 8 bases to trimming and J lost 9 bases; unmatched junction nucleotides: 11. The CDR3 nucleotides are TGTGCCAGCTTACGACCGGGACAGGGGGCTTTTGAGCAGTTCTTC. Translating gives CASLRPGQGAFEQFF.

This clone was counted a single time. The chain links TRBV5-1 to TRBJ2-7; 8 bases match TRBD2. Germline V gene lookup returns CDR1 SGHRS and CDR2 YFSETQ. V was pared by 1 base and J by 5 bases, with 8 bases of the junction left unmatched. The length of the CDR3 is 15 residues. In DNA, the CDR3 is TGCGCCAGCAGCTTGTTGGGACTAGTATCAAACGAGCAGTACTTC. Its translation is CASSLLGLVSNEQYF.

This clone is labeled as large (0.1 to 1%). This chain joins TRBV5-5 and TRBJ1-5, with 8 positions matching TRBD1. Trimming at V came to 1 base and at J to 5 bases, leaving 5 bases not matched to a gene. The CDR3 length is 15 residues. CDR1 and CDR2 from the germline V gene are SGHKS and YYEKEE (reference sequence). Written as DNA, the CDR3 is TGTGCCAGCAGCTTGAGGCAGGGGGCTTATCAGCCCCAGCATTTT. Protein: CASSLRQGAYQPQHF.

J is TRBJ2-7 and V is TRBV28; 7 bases map to TRBD1. Trimming removed 5 bases from V and 3 bases from J; junction bases left unmatched: 7. Germline CDR1 reads MDHEN; CDR2 reads SYDVKM. This CDR3 has 14 amino acids. The CDR3 region is CASSRVGTVYEQYF. DNA for the CDR3: TGTGCCAGCAGTAGGGTCGGGACAGTCTACGAGCAGTACTTC.

The V call is TRBV28, the J call TRBJ2-1, with 8 bases that match TRBD2. This CDR3 is built from 17 residues. V shed 5 bases, J shed 1 base, and the junction held 10 bases outside the gene matches. Germline V gene sequence: CDR1 MDHEN, CDR2 SYDVKM. CDR3 DNA sequence: TGTGCCAGCAGTCCCTCCTCATCTAGCGGGTCCTACAATGAGCAGTTCTTC. Translated, it gives CASSPSSSSGSYNEQFF.

The rearrangement uses TRBV11-2 and TRBJ2-7; D is possibly TRBD2 (6 bases). Per germline, CDR1 SGHAT and CDR2 FQNNGV. Between the trimmed V and J ends, which lost 1 base and 3 bases, there was a span of 13 bases. The CDR3 contains 15 residues. CDR3 protein: CASSLGSGDGYEQYV. CDR3 sequence (DNA): TGTGCCAGCAGCTTAGGTTCGGGGGACGGCTACGAGCAGTACGTC.

V gene TRBV6-1 combines with J gene TRBJ2-7, with 7 positions matching TRBD1. Unmatched junction bases numbered 14, after V lost 4 bases and J lost 2 bases. CDR1 and CDR2 (germline): MNHNS, SASEGT. CDR3 length: 17 residues. The CDR3 reads CASSGQGPGQATYEQYF. DNA of the CDR3: TGTGCCAGCAGTGGCCAGGGCCCAGGACAGGCTACCTACGAGCAGTACTTC.

The chain is built from TRBV2 and TRBJ2-7, with D tentatively TRBD1 (6 bases). CDR3 length: 13 residues. V was cut by 4 bases and J by 4 bases, with 11 bases left in between. Germline V CDR1 and CDR2: SNHLY, FYNNEI. Here the CDR3 DNA reads TGTGCCAGCAGTGGAGCAGGGGCGTACGAGCAGTACGTC. It translates to CASSGAGAYEQYV.

This sequence joins TRBV19 and TRBJ2-4; D gene ambiguous. Germline CDR1 and CDR2: LNHDA and SQIVND (reference sequence). The germline V and J ends were trimmed by 3 bases and 7 bases, with 13 bases remaining between them. The CDR3 is 14 amino acids. The CDR3 region is CASSIRSSRNIQYF. The CDR3 coding sequence is TGTGCCAGTAGTATTCGCAGTTCGAGGAACATTCAGTACTTC.

CDR3 sequence reads: CASSIWGGGYTF. The CDR3 DNA sequence: TGTGCCAGTAGTATATGGGGAGGTGGCTACACCTTC. The chain has TRBV19 and TRBJ1-2; no reliable D call. Between the trimmed V and J ends, which lost 2 bases and 7 bases, there was a span of 8 bases. The CDR3 has 12 amino acids. Germline values: CDR1 LNHDA, CDR2 SQIVND (reference sequence).

CDR3 in amino acids: CASSFLRTGSTGELFF. Written as DNA, the CDR3 is TGCGCCAGCAGCTTCCTCCGGACAGGGTCTACCGGGGAGCTGTTTTTT. The chain links TRBV5-1 to TRBJ2-2; 8 bases are a match to TRBD1. Trimming removed 2 bases from V and 5 bases from J; junction bases left unmatched: 8. CDR1 SGHRS and CDR2 YFSETQ come from the germline V gene. CDR3 length equals 16 residues.

This chain links TRBV11-2 with TRBJ2-7, with 8 bases lining up with TRBD1. The V and J ends lost 5 bases and 1 base, in that order; junction bases with no gene match: 4. The CDR3 has 14 amino acids. Germline V lookup: CDR1 SGHAT, CDR2 FQNNGV. The CDR3 nucleotides are TGTGCCAGCAGCCAGACAGGGGAATCCTACGAGCAGTACTTC. Its protein product is CASSQTGESYEQYF.

The chain couples TRBV6-6 to TRBJ2-2; weak D call: TRBD1 (5 bases). Germline CDR1 is MNHNY and CDR2 is SVGAGI (reference sequence). CDR3 length: 15 residues. V was clipped by 2 bases and J by 4 bases, with 11 bases between them. The CDR3 is CASSYQGLSTGELFF. The CDR3 DNA reads TGTGCCAGCAGTTACCAGGGATTGAGCACCGGGGAGCTGTTTTTT.

J is TRBJ2-7 and V is TRBV19; TRBD2 aligns across 10 bases. V shed 4 bases and J 3 bases; nucleotides not matched to a gene: 6. The CDR3 loop spans 15 amino acids. The germline V gene encodes CDR1 LNHDA and CDR2 SQIVND (reference sequence). The CDR3 bases are TGTGCCAGTAGTACGTCTAGCGGGAGAGGCTACGAGCAGTACTTC. This gives the protein CASSTSSGRGYEQYF.

This clone was found a few times. This rearrangement joins TRBV10-3 to TRBJ2-5, with D possibly matching TRBD2 (5 bases). V was trimmed by 5 bases and J by 3 bases, leaving 13 bases between them. Germline CDR1 and CDR2: ENHRY and SYGVKD. The CDR3 totals 14 residues. This CDR3 is CAISSGKQEETQYF. CDR3 DNA sequence: TGTGCCATCAGTTCCGGGAAGCAAGAAGAGACCCAGTACTTC.

The chain is built from TRBV18 and TRBJ1-1, with 7 bases lining up with TRBD1. Germline lookup yields CDR1 KGHSH and CDR2 LQKENI. The CDR3 is 15 residues long. V trimming: 2 bases; J trimming: 2 bases; junction bases outside the gene matches: 5. The CDR3 sequence: CASSPFGQENTEAFF. CDR3 DNA: TGTGCCAGCTCACCATTCGGACAGGAAAACACTGAAGCTTTCTTT.

The J gene is TRBJ1-2, the V gene TRBV3-1 (or the pseudogene TRBV3-2); 7 nucleotides match TRBD1. The germline CDR1 and CDR2 sequences are LGHDT and YNNKEL (reference sequence). The V gene end was trimmed by 2 bases and the J gene end by 2 bases; junction bases not matched to a gene: 5. CDR3 size: 15 residues. The CDR3 region is CASSQTGDGNYGYTF. The CDR3 DNA reads as TGTGCCAGCAGCCAAACAGGGGACGGGAACTATGGCTACACCTTC.

CDR3 nucleotides: TGTGCCAGTAGTATGGGGGCTAGCCGACGTGACAATGAGCAGTTCTTC. Translation gives CASSMGASRRDNEQFF. This chain joins TRBV19 and TRBJ2-1; tentatively, D is TRBD1 (6 bases). This CDR3 spans 16 amino acids. V lost 3 bases, J lost 5 bases, and 17 bases lay in between. Germline V gene sequence: CDR1 LNHDA, CDR2 SQIVND (reference sequence).